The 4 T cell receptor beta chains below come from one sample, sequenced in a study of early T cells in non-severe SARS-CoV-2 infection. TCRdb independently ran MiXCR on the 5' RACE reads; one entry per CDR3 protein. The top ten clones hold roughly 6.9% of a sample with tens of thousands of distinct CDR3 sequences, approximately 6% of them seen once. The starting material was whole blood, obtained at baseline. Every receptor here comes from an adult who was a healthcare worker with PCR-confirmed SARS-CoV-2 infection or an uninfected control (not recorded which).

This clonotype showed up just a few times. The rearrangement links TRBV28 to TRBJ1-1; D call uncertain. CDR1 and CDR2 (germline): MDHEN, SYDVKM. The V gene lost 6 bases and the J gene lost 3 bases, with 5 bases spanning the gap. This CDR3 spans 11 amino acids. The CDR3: CASRTHTEAFF. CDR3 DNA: TGTGCCAGCAGGACTCACACTGAAGCTTTCTTT.

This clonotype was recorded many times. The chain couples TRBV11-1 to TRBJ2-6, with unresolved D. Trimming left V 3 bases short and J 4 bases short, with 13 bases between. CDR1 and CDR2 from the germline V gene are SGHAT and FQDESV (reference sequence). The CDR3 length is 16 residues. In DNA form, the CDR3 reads TGTGCCAGCAGCTTTCCCCTCGGTAAAGGGGCCAACGTCCTGACTTTC. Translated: CASSFPLGKGANVLTF.

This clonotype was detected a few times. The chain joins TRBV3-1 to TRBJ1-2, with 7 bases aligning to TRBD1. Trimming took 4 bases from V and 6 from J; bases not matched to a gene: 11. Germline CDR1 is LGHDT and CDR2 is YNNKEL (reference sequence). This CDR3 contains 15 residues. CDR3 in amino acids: CASSPRDRNLHGYTF. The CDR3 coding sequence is TGTGCCAGCAGCCCCCGGGACAGAAATCTTCATGGCTACACCTTC.

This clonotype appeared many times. In DNA, the CDR3 is TGCGCCAGCAGCTTTTCCGGAACGAACACCGGGGAGCTGTTTTTT. Residues: CASSFSGTNTGELFF. This chain links TRBV5-1 with TRBJ2-2, with unresolved D. CDR1 SGHRS and CDR2 YFSETQ come from the germline V gene. Trimming took 2 bases from V and 0 from J, leaving 8 bases between them. CDR3 size: 15 residues.